The 12 T cell receptor beta chains reported below all come from one sample, sequenced in a study of cytomegalovirus exposure and HLA in healthy donors. TCRdb's table, derived via immunoSEQ multiplex PCR, lists solely in-frame clones and lacks some. The sample consists of about 98,000 clones, 85% to 95% of them appearing once. Source material: PBMCs. All receptors derive from a woman in her late teens or twenties in good health and CMV-seronegative.

CDR3 sequence (DNA): TGTGCTAGTGGTTTGGATAACAGGGGGGCCTACAATGAGCAGTTCTTC. It specifies CASGLDNRGAYNEQFF. This chain joins TRBV12-5 and TRBJ2-1; 8 bases align to TRBD1. Trimming removed 1 base from V and 2 bases from J; junction bases left unmatched: 4. Germline lookup yields CDR1 LGHNT and CDR2 FRNRAP. This CDR3 region has 16 residues.

This chain joins TRBV12-5 and TRBJ2-7, with unresolved D. The ends were cut back, 3 bases at V and 2 bases at J, with 11 bases in the middle. The germline V gene encodes CDR1 LGHNT and CDR2 FRNRAP. The CDR3 is 14 residues long. In nucleotides, the CDR3 is TGTGCTAGTGGTTTAGGCGGCTGGCCCTACGAGCAGTACTTC. This gives the protein CASGLGGWPYEQYF.

CDR3 bases: TGTGCCAGCAGCGCGCCGGGACAGCTTGCTAACTATGGCTACACCTTC. This sequence encodes CASSAPGQLANYGYTF. The chain combines TRBV5-4 with TRBJ1-2; 7 nucleotides agree with TRBD1. CDR3 length: 16 amino acids. After removal of 4 bases from V and 0 bases from J, the junction contained 9 bases not matched to a gene. Germline CDR1 is SGHNT and CDR2 is YYREEE (reference sequence).

The chain couples TRBV12-5 to TRBJ2-2; 7 nucleotides agree with TRBD1. Germline V gives CDR1 LGHNT, CDR2 FRNRAP. The V and J ends lost 3 bases and 4 bases, in that order; junction bases with no gene match: 11. There are 17 residues in the CDR3. The CDR3 sequence is CASGFPPRDSATGELFF. CDR3 DNA: TGTGCTAGTGGTTTCCCCCCCCGGGACAGTGCCACCGGGGAGCTGTTTTTT.

The rearrangement uses TRBV10-3 and TRBJ2-1, with 10 bases fitting TRBD2. The CDR3 totals 14 residues. With V trimmed by 3 bases and J by 8 bases, 4 bases remained unmatched. Per germline, CDR1 ENHRY and CDR2 SYGVKD. The DNA of the CDR3 is TGTGCCATCAGTGATACCGGGACTAGCGATGAGCAGTTCTTC. Its translation: CAISDTGTSDEQFF.

This sequence joins TRBV27 and TRBJ2-1, with TRBD1 matching over 8 bases. The V gene end was trimmed by 3 bases and the J gene end by 9 bases; junction bases not matched to a gene: 10. The CDR3 loop spans 15 amino acids. The germline CDR1 and CDR2 sequences are MNHEY and SMNVEV (reference sequence). The CDR3 protein is CASSFLGQVRGEQFF. The CDR3 bases are TGTGCCAGCAGTTTTCTGGGACAGGTACGGGGTGAGCAGTTCTTC.

J is TRBJ2-5 and V is TRBV5-4, with 13 bases identical to TRBD2. The CDR3 loop spans 17 amino acids. The germline V gene encodes CDR1 SGHNT and CDR2 YYREEE (reference sequence). J lost 1 base, V lost 0 bases, and 3 bases had no gene match. The CDR3 spells CASSLGLAGGLQETQYF. CDR3 coding DNA: TGTGCCAGCAGCTTGGGACTAGCGGGAGGCCTCCAAGAGACCCAGTACTTC. Complete variable domain (other parts from reference TRBV5-4 and TRBJ2-5): ETGVTQSPTHLIKTRGQQVTLRCSSQSGHNTVSWYQQALGQGPQFIFQYYREEENGRGNFPPRFSGLQFPNYSSELNVNALELDDSALYLCASSLGLAGGLQETQYFGPGTRLLVL.

The V gene is TRBV27, the J gene TRBJ2-7, with TRBD2 matching 13 bases. CDR1 is MNHEY, CDR2 SMNVEV, per germline (reference sequence). V lost 7 bases to trimming and J lost 0 bases; unmatched junction nucleotides: 9. The CDR3 is 17 amino acids. The CDR3 reads CASTRRTSGSLSYEQYF. In DNA form, the CDR3 reads TGTGCCAGCACCCGAAGGACTAGCGGGAGCCTCTCCTACGAGCAGTACTTC.

This clone was detected once. The chain recombines TRBV5-1 with TRBJ2-2; D is ambiguous. CDR1 is SGHRS, CDR2 YFSETQ, per germline. This CDR3 contains 12 residues. V gave up 0 bases and J gave up 8 bases, with 5 bases separating them. The CDR3 sequence: CASSLGPGELFF. CDR3 DNA sequence: TGCGCCAGCAGCTTGGGGCCAGGGGAGCTGTTTTTT.

This rearrangement joins TRBV6-5 to TRBJ1-5; D ambiguous. Trimming removed 1 base from V and 6 bases from J, with 7 bases in between. CDR1 is MNHEY, CDR2 SVGAGI, per germline. The CDR3 spans 13 residues. The CDR3 region is CASSYLRGQPQHF. The CDR3 nucleotides read TGTGCCAGCAGTTACTTGCGGGGTCAGCCCCAGCATTTT.

The genes are TRBV19 and TRBJ2-1; tentatively, D is TRBD2 (6 bases). This CDR3 has 14 amino acids. Trimming left V 4 bases short and J 8 bases short, with 15 bases between. Looked up from germline, CDR1 is LNHDA and CDR2 is SQIVND (reference sequence). CDR3 in amino acids: CASSRSGEVDEQFF. CDR3 coding DNA: TGTGCCAGTAGTAGGTCGGGAGAGGTTGATGAGCAGTTCTTC.

V usage is TRBV13 and J usage is TRBJ2-2, with TRBD1 matching 12 bases. Germline CDR1 is PRHDT and CDR2 is FYEKMQ (reference sequence). Germline trimming cut 5 bases from V and 9 bases from J; bases unmatched to any gene: 4. The CDR3 loop spans 14 amino acids. The CDR3 loop reads CASSPGTGGRELFF. DNA for the CDR3: TGTGCCAGCAGCCCAGGGACAGGGGGCCGGGAGCTGTTTTTT.